Presented here are 3 T cell receptor beta chains from one specimen sequenced in a study of control samples from healthy donors and cancer patients. Clones were read by immunoSEQ multiplex PCR, and TCRdb kept only the in-frame ones, dropping some. Seen here are about 120,000 clones, more than 85% observed once, and the top ten hold 2% to 3%. Source material: blood. The receptors were sampled from a man aged 30 to 45 in good health.

The chain uses TRBV5-1 and TRBJ2-3, with 8 bases matching TRBD2. V was pared by 2 bases and J by 1 base, with 0 bases of the junction left unmatched. The germline V gene encodes CDR1 SGHRS and CDR2 YFSETQ. The CDR3 totals 14 residues. CDR3 sequence: CASSLLAGTDTQYF. CDR3 nucleotide sequence: TGCGCCAGCAGCTTACTAGCGGGCACAGATACGCAGTATTTT.

This chain connects TRBV28 to TRBJ2-3; D gene uncertain. The length of the CDR3 is 14 residues. CDR1 and CDR2 from the germline V gene are MDHEN and SYDVKM. The germline V and J ends were trimmed by 3 bases and 7 bases, with 14 bases remaining between them. The CDR3 sequence is CASSFPQARNTQYF. The CDR3 bases are TGTGCCAGCAGTTTTCCGCAGGCGCGGAATACGCAGTATTTT.

V and J are TRBV2 and TRBJ1-6; TRBD1 aligns across 8 bases. V lost 3 bases and J lost 11; bases outside the gene matches: 6. Germline V gives CDR1 SNHLY, CDR2 FYNNEI. This CDR3 is 14 amino acids long. Here the CDR3 DNA reads TGTGCCAGCAGTGACCCCGGGACAGGTCCACCCCTCCACTTT. Protein sequence: CASSDPGTGPPLHF.